The clone carrying this TCR beta chain came up a few times. The sample is drawn from a study of CD8+ T cells in alopecia areata. Reverse transcribed after extraction, RNA yielded cDNA as the sequencing template. Profiling relied on immunoSEQ multiplex PCR, and the TCRdb table lists in-frame clones only, not all of them. The sample gives 150,000 or so clones, roughly 48% of which show up once; approximately 6.6% is in the top ten. Looked up from germline, CDR1 is SGHRS and CDR2 is YFSETQ. Between the trimmed V and J ends, which lost 5 bases and 1 base, there was a span of 10 bases. CDR3 length equals 14 residues.

The sequenced sample was CD4+ T cells sorted from blood. The gene calls are TRBV5-1 and TRBJ1-3; D uncertain. This receptor was identified in a human donor with alopecia areata. The CDR3: CASRRDGSGNTIYF. The CDR3, as DNA: TGCGCCAGCAGGAGGGATGGTTCTGGAAACACCATATATTTT.